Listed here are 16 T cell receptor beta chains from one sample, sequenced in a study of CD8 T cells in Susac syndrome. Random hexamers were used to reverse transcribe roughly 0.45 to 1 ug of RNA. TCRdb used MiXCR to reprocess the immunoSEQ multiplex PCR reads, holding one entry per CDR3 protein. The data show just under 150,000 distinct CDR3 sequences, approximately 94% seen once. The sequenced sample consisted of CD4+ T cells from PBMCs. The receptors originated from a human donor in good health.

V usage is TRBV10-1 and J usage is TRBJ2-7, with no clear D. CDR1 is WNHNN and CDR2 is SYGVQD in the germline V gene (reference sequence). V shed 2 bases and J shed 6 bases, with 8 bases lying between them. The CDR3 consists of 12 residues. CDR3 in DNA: TGCGCCAGCAGTGAGGCGATCGGCGAGCAGTACTTC. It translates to CASSEAIGEQYF.

The CDR3 region has the DNA TGCAGTGCTAGAGTATCCGACCTTGGGAGAGGGACAGATACGCAGTATTTT. This translates into CSARVSDLGRGTDTQYF. The J gene is TRBJ2-3, the V gene TRBV20-1; weak D call: TRBD2 (5 bases). Trimming pared 1 base from V and 3 bases from J, leaving 20 bases between. Germline CDR1 DFQATT, CDR2 SNEGSKA (reference sequence). This CDR3 is 17 amino acids long.

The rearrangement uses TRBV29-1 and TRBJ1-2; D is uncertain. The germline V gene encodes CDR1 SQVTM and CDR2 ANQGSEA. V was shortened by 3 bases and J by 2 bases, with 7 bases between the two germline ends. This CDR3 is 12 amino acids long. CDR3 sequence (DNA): TGCAGCGTTGATGGTAACAACTATGGCTACACCTTC. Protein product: CSVDGNNYGYTF.

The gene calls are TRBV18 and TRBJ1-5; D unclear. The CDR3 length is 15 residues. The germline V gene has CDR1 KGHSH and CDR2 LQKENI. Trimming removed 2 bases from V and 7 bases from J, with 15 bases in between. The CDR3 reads CASSPSVGRIQPQHF. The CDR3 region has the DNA TGTGCCAGCTCACCAAGTGTGGGCAGAATCCAGCCCCAGCATTTT.

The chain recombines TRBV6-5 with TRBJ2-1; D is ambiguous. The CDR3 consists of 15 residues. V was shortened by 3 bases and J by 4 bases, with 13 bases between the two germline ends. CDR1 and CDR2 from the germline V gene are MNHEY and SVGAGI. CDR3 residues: CASSYGSRLYNEQFF. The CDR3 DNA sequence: TGTGCCAGCAGTTATGGGTCGAGGCTTTACAATGAGCAGTTCTTC.

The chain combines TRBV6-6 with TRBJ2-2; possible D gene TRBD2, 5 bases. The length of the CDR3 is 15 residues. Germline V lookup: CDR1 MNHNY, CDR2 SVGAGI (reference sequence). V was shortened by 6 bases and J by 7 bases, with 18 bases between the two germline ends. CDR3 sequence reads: CASSLHRDFGGELFF. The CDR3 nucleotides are TGTGCCAGCAGCTTACATCGGGATTTTGGCGGGGAGCTGTTTTTT.

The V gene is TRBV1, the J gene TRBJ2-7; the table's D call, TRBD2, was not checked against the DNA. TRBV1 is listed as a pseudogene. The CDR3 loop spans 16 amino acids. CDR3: CTSSQGLTSGRKEQYF. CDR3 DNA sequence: TGCACCAGCAGCCAAGGATTGACTAGCGGGAGGAAGGAGCAGTACTTC.

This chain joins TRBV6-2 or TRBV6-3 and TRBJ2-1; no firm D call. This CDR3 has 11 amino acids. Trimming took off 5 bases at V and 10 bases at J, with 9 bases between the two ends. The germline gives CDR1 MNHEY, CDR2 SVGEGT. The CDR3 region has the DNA TGTGCCAGCAGTCGCAGCTGGGAGCAGTTCTTC. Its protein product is CASSRSWEQFF.

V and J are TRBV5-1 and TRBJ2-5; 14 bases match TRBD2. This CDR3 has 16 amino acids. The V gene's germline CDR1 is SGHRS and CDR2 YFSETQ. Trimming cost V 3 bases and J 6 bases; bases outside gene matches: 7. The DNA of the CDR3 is TGCGCCAGCAGCTCCGGGACTAGCGGGAGTATAAAGACCCAGTACTTC. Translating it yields CASSSGTSGSIKTQYF.

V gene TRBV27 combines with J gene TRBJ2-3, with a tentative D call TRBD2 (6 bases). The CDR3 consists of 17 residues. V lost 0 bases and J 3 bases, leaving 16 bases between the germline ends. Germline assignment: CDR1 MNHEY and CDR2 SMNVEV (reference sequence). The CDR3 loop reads CASSLSIGGRGTDTQYF. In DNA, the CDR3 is TGTGCCAGCAGTTTATCGATTGGGGGGAGAGGTACAGATACGCAGTATTTT.

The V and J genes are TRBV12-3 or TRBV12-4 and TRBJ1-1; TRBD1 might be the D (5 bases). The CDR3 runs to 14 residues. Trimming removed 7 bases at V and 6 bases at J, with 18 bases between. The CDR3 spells CASTPSGGGSEAFF. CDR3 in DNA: TGTGCCAGCACTCCTTCCGGGGGGGGGTCTGAAGCTTTCTTT.

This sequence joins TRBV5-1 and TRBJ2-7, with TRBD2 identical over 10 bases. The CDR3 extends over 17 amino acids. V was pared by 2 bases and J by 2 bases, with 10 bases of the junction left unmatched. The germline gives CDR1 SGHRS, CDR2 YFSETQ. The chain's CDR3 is CASSLATSGFHTYEQYF. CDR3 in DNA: TGCGCCAGCAGCTTAGCGACTAGCGGGTTCCACACCTACGAGCAGTACTTC.

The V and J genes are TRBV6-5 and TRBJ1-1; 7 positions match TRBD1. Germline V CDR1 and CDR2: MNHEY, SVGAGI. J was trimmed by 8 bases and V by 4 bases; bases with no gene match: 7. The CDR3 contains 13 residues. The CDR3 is CASSSETGREAFF. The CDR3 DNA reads TGTGCCAGCAGTTCTGAGACAGGGAGGGAAGCTTTCTTT.

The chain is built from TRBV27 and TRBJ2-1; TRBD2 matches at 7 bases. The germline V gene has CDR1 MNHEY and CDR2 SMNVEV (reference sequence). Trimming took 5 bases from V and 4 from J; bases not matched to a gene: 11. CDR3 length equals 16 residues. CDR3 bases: TGTGCCAGCAGTGCGCCCCTAGCGGACCCGTACAATGAGCAGTTCTTC. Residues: CASSAPLADPYNEQFF.

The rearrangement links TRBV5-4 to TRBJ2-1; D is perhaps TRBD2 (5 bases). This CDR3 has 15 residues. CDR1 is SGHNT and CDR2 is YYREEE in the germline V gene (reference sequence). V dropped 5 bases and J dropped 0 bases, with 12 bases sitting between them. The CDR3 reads CASSFPGSSYNEQFF. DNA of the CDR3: TGTGCCAGCAGTTTCCCGGGGAGCTCCTACAATGAGCAGTTCTTC.

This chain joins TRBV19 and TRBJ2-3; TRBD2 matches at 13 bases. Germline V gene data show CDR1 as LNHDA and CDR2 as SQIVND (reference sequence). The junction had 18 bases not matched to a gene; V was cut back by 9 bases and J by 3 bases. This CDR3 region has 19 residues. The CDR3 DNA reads TGTGCCAGCGGACTAGCGGGAGTATTTCGGATCGGAACAACAGATACGCAGTATTTT. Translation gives CASGLAGVFRIGTTDTQYF.